This T cell receptor beta chain was found in a study of PD-L1 blockade in urothelial cancer. Study-level background: Dosed intravenously at 1,200 mg every 3 weeks, atezolizumab was initiated by patients at some point between 2014 and 2016. T cell content in blood samples showed a median of around 140,000.

The time point here: pretreatment peripheral blood. The sample holds a few counts of this clone. Sequencing was performed with immunoSEQ multiplex PCR; in TCRdb, only in-frame clones are kept and a portion is missing. Seen here are approximately 90,000 clones, about four fifths observed once, and the top ten hold around 1.9%. CDR3 length: 13 residues. Per germline, CDR1 MGHDK and CDR2 SYGVNS. V lost 3 bases to trimming and J lost 0 bases, with 6 bases between them. This TCR came from a man in his 60s with urothelial cancer. Specimen: PBMCs, collected around atezolizumab (anti-PD-L1) treatment. The chain carries TRBV25-1 and TRBJ2-7; D is uncertain. The CDR3 DNA is TGTGCCAGCAGTGATACAACCTCCTACGAGCAGTACTTC. Its translation is CASSDTTSYEQYF.